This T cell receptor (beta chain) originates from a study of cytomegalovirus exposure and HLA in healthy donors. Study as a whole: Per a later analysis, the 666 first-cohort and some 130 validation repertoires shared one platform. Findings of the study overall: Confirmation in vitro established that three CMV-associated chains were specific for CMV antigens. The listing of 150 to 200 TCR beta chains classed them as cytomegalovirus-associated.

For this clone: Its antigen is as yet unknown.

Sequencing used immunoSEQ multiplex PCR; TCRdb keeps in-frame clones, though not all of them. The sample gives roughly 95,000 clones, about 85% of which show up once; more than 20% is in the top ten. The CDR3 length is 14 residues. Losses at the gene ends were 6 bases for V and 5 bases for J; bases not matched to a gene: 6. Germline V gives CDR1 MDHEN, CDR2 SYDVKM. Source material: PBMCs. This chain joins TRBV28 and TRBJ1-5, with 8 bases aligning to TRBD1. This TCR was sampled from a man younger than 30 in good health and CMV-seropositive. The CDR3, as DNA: TGTGCCAGCAGAACCGGACAGGGCGATCAGCCCCAGCATTTT. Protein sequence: CASRTGQGDQPQHF.